This TCR beta chain was obtained from a study of shared T cell receptors in the human thymus. The germline V gene has CDR1 SGHDN and CDR2 FVKESK. V lost 1 base and J 1 base, leaving 13 bases between the germline ends. This CDR3 spans 17 amino acids. The assay was immunoSEQ multiplex PCR, and TCRdb's table has in-frame clones only and misses some. This sample has roughly 500,000 clones, with roughly 74% found just once. This same sample was also part of a study on human thymus T cells. That source adds: Corrective heart surgery yielded resections, and these provided the thymus tissue. Gene usage (both V and J) appeared biased in thymic and blood repertoires. Unrelated individuals reportedly shared highly overlapping thymic TCR repertoires.

This receptor was obtained from a boy in the first two years of life with a congenital heart defect. Material: thymocytes. This chain joins TRBV14 and TRBJ2-2; tentatively, D is TRBD2 (6 bases). This CDR3 reads CASSQGTGLVNTGELFF. CDR3 sequence (DNA): TGTGCCAGCAGCCAAGGAACGGGACTGGTGAACACCGGGGAGCTGTTTTTT.